This TCR beta chain is drawn from a study of blood T cell repertoires in COVID-19. Only in-frame clones appear in the TCRdb table, and some are missing; sequencing was by immunoSEQ multiplex PCR. The sample holds about 16,000 clones, roughly 89% seen once. Germline V gene lookup returns CDR1 MDHEN and CDR2 SYDVKM. The length of the CDR3 is 17 residues. After removal of 5 bases from V and 3 bases from J, the junction contained 11 bases not matched to a gene. Material: peripheral blood. This chain uses TRBV28 with TRBJ2-3; the match to TRBD2 covers 10 bases. This receptor was identified in a man between 60 and 75 years old with acute or convalescent COVID-19. CDR3 nucleotides: TGTGCCAGCAGTCCTTCCGGGGGAGCGGGGGGGACAGATACGCAGTATTTT. Amino acids: CASSPSGGAGGTDTQYF.